This is a list of T cell receptor beta chains from one sample in a study of cytomegalovirus exposure and HLA in healthy donors. Libraries were prepared by immunoSEQ multiplex PCR; TCRdb keeps only in-frame clonotypes and omits some of them. The sample comprises approximately 120,000 clones, 73% of which are singletons, and approximately 4.8% rests with the top ten. Input material: PBMCs. These receptors were taken from a man in his fifties or sixties in good health and CMV-seropositive. Each CDR3 is given with its conserved first and last residue. Fields, in order: CDR3 protein, V gene, J gene.

CASAQEVLMNTEAFF	TRBV6-1	TRBJ1-1
CASSSLAPDRVYGYTF	TRBV7-9	TRBJ1-2
CATSRAYNRGTNSPLHF	TRBV15	TRBJ1-6
CASSTQEGTDTQYF	TRBV5-1	TRBJ2-3
CATSRDRSLQSDFF	TRBV15	TRBJ1-1
CATSARLAGVDEQFF	TRBV15	TRBJ2-1
CASSLVESSYNSPLHF	TRBV5-6	TRBJ1-6
CASSLDRFTEAFF	TRBV5-1	TRBJ1-1
CASSLVGVNQPQHF	TRBV7-8	TRBJ1-5
CASSRDREVGQPQHF	TRBV19	TRBJ1-5
CASSSTGGQNTIYF	TRBV28	TRBJ1-3
CASSRTLRKDSPLHF	TRBV6-1	TRBJ1-6
CASSLGAGPYEQYF	TRBV7-9	TRBJ2-7
CACEPGQPLYEQYF	TRBV10-1	TRBJ2-7
CASSPRGGRNTIYF	TRBV19	TRBJ1-3
CASSQVSYSNQPQHF	TRBV4-2	TRBJ1-5
CAWSDGDTDSGNTIYF	TRBV30	TRBJ1-3
CASSLGRGGEETQYF	TRBV28	TRBJ2-5
CASSADRVSEAFF	TRBV11-3	TRBJ1-1
CASSISGSGETADTQYF	TRBV19	TRBJ2-3
CASSIIQGRGEKLFF	TRBV19	TRBJ1-4
CASSEARLNTEAFF	TRBV6-1	TRBJ1-1
CATTTGVQETQYF	TRBV15	TRBJ2-5
CASSLTSGGATDTQYF	TRBV5-1	TRBJ2-3
CASRSGGAGETQYF	TRBV6-5	TRBJ2-5
CASSPPGVGANVLTF	TRBV18	TRBJ2-6
CASCGAGNPSGNTIYF	TRBV2	TRBJ1-3
CAWDKDRGQGNQPQHF	TRBV30	TRBJ1-5
CASSPGLAGYETQYF	TRBV18	TRBJ2-5
CASSLVAGAQETQYF	TRBV5-6	TRBJ2-5
CASSLVQASETQYF	TRBV7-2	TRBJ2-5
CASSLANSYNEQFF	TRBV5-1	TRBJ2-1
CSVEAAAASSYNEQFF	TRBV29-1	TRBJ2-1
CAGERAPTPRSYNSPLHF	TRBV5-1	TRBJ1-6
CASSEVDRSSNQPQHF	TRBV10-1	TRBJ1-5
CASSDQGGYGNTIYF	TRBV6-1	TRBJ1-3
CSSSPGTSGGAKQFF	TRBV7-9	TRBJ2-1
CASSVGSGGGTQYF	TRBV9	TRBJ2-5
CASSEEGTVFVETQYF	TRBV6-1	TRBJ2-5
CASAVGRNSEAFF	TRBV6-5	TRBJ1-1
CASKPGTDNQPQHF	TRBV6-6	TRBJ1-5
CASSPSGRDRRFETQYF	TRBV5-1	TRBJ2-5
CASSDRDRPGELFF	TRBV2	TRBJ2-2
CASSAWELNGYTF	TRBV18	TRBJ1-2
CASSSGGPYEQYF	TRBV18	TRBJ2-7
CASSLSGWTGQVNTGELFF	TRBV11-3	TRBJ2-2
CSVTLSETQYF	TRBV20-1	TRBJ2-5
CAWTGQVSTEAFF	TRBV30	TRBJ1-1
CASSLGDRVGETQYF	TRBV7-9	-
CASSLGLAGISREQFF	TRBV7-2	TRBJ2-1
CASSPTGNTEAFF	TRBV18	TRBJ1-1
CASGARQGAGETQYF	TRBV7-9	TRBJ2-5
CAISDSGDPRSEQYF	TRBV10-3	TRBJ2-7
CASSPHSGYEKLFF	TRBV28	TRBJ1-4
CASSLGPGETQYF	TRBV11-3	TRBJ2-5